Sequencing of this T cell receptor beta chain was carried out in a study of chemoradiotherapy in HPV16-positive cancers. Study observations and caveats: For HPV16-positive patients, expanding HPV-responsive T cells associated with longer recurrence-free survival.

Over chemoradiotherapy, repertoires were sampled more than once. Clones were read by immunoSEQ multiplex PCR, and TCRdb kept only the in-frame ones, dropping some. Of about 25,000 clones listed, approximately 93% were seen once; the top ten hold 2.7%. CDR3 length: 16 amino acids. Trimming removed 4 bases from V and 8 bases from J; junction bases left unmatched: 8. Germline loops: CDR1 MDHEN, CDR2 SYDVKM. Comments on this clone: Antigen specificity is unknown.

The sample here was taken from a patient who underwent chemoradiotherapy. The TCR originated in a human donor with HPV-associated anogenital cancer. This rearrangement joins TRBV28 to TRBJ2-1; 13 bases agree with TRBD2. In DNA, the CDR3 is TGTGCCAGCAGTTCCTCGGGACTAGCGGGACTCGATGAGCAGTTCTTC. Translating it yields CASSSSGLAGLDEQFF.